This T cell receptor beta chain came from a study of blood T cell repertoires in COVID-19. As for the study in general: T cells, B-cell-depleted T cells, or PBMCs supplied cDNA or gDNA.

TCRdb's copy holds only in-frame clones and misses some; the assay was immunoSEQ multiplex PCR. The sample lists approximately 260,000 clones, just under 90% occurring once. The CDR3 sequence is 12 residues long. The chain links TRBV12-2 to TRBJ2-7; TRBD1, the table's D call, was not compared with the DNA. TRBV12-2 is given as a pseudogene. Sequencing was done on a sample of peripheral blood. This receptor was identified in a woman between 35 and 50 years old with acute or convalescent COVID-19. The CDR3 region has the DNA TGTGCAAGTCGCCTGACAGGGGGCGGTCAGTACGTC. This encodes CASRLTGGGQYV.